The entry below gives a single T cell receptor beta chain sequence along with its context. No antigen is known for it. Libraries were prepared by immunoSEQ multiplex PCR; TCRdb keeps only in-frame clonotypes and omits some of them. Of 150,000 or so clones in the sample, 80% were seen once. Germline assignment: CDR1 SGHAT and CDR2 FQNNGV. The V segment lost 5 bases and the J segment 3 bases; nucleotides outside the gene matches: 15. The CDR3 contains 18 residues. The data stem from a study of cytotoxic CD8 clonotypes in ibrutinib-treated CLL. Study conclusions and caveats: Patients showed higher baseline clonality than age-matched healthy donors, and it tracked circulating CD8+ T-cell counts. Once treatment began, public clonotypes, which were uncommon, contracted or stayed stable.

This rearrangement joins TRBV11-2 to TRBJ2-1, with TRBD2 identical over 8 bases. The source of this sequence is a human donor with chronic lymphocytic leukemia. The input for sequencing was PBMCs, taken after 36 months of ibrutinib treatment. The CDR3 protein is CASSRNRREALYYNEQFF. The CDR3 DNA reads TGTGCCAGCAGCAGGAATCGGCGGGAGGCCCTGTACTACAATGAGCAGTTCTTC.